A single sample gave rise to the 30 T cell receptor beta chains below, sequenced in a study of immune heterogeneity within non-small cell lung tumors. It was with 32 V and 13 J primers that multiplex PCR amplified TCR beta CDR3. TCRdb re-called the multiplex PCR reads through MiXCR, storing one row per CDR3 protein. The sample lists some 15,000 distinct CDR3 sequences; about 30% were seen once. As template, the study used bulk tumor genomic DNA at about 550 ng per sample. Multiple widely separated biopsies were taken from each primary tumor at surgery. Patients with untreated, newly diagnosed non-small cell lung cancer underwent curative surgery. Sequencing input: lung tumor tissue. The receptors stem from a woman aged 45-65 years with non-small cell lung cancer.

The chain combines TRBV18 with TRBJ1-5; D ambiguous. CDR1 and CDR2 (germline): KGHSH, LQKENI. The CDR3 length is 12 residues. The V end was cut by 5 bases, the J end by 9 bases, with 11 bases between. The CDR3 sequence is CASSSGGRPQHF. The CDR3 nucleotides are TGTGCCAGCTCATCCGGAGGGCGGCCCCAGCATTTT.

Points on this clonotype: Since a much larger clone is just one base distant, this may be a read error. The chain joins TRBV7-9 to TRBJ1-2, with D hard to call. The CDR3 loop spans 16 amino acids. With 4 bases removed from V and 1 base from J, the gap between germline ends came to 16 bases. Germline V gives CDR1 SEHNR, CDR2 FQNEAQ (reference sequence). The CDR3 nucleotides are TGTGCCAGCAGCTCGAAATCCTGGACCCTTAACTATGGCTACACCTTC. The encoded protein is CASSSKSWTLNYGYTF.

The genes are TRBV2 and TRBJ2-3; 12 bases line up with TRBD2. The germline V gene encodes CDR1 SNHLY and CDR2 FYNNEI. J gave up 1 base and V 8 bases, and 4 bases lay outside the gene matches. The length of the CDR3 is 15 residues. The CDR3 nucleotides read TGTGCCAGCGTTAGACTAGCGGGGGGCACAGATACGCAGTATTTT. It codes for CASVRLAGGTDTQYF.

This clonotype occurred once. Since a much larger clone is just one base distant, this may be a read error. The chain carries TRBV12-3 or TRBV12-4 and TRBJ2-1; 7 nucleotides align to TRBD1. V was pared by 7 bases and J by 0 bases, with 9 bases of the junction left unmatched. CDR3 size: 16 residues. For the CDR3, the DNA is TGTGCCAGCACCAAGGGGGCACAGAACTCCTACAATGAGCAGTTCTTC. This translates into CASTKGAQNSYNEQFF.

The chain couples TRBV11-3 to TRBJ2-3; 8 nucleotides match TRBD2. V dropped 4 bases and J dropped 1; count of bases not matched to a gene: 13. The CDR3 loop spans 18 amino acids. Germline-derived CDR1 and CDR2 are SGHNT and YENEEA. The DNA of the CDR3 is TGTGCCAGCAGCTCCCGGGGAGCGGGAGTTGACGGCACAGATACGCAGTATTTT. It specifies CASSSRGAGVDGTDTQYF.

At least ten counts were recorded for this clonotype. This chain joins TRBV12-3 or TRBV12-4 and TRBJ1-5, with D maybe TRBD1 (6 bases). V lost 10 bases and J lost 3, with 16 bases in between. The CDR3 extends over 14 amino acids. The CDR3 coding sequence is TGTGCCACGGCGGCGGGGGCGGTCAATCAGCCCCAGCATTTT. It yields the protein CATAAGAVNQPQHF.

This clonotype was recorded a few times. CDR3 region: CASSGGLETQYF. Here the CDR3 DNA reads TGTGCCAGCAGTGGCGGCTTAGAGACCCAGTACTTC. This chain links TRBV2 with TRBJ2-5; D gene unclear. V lost 4 bases and J 4 bases, leaving 7 bases between the germline ends. This CDR3 comprises 12 residues. CDR1 SNHLY and CDR2 FYNNEI come from the germline V gene.

This clonotype was counted ten times or more. The genes are TRBV7-8 and TRBJ1-5, with D unresolved. In germline, CDR1 is SGHVS, CDR2 FQNEAQ. The CDR3 runs 16 residues. V lost 2 bases, J lost 3 bases, and 14 bases lay in between. CDR3 residues: CASSLRGVRANQPQHF. The CDR3 nucleotides read TGTGCCAGCAGCTTACGGGGTGTAAGGGCCAATCAGCCCCAGCATTTT.

On this clonotype: A much bigger clone sits one base away, suggesting this may be a read error. The rearrangement uses TRBV6-1 and TRBJ2-7, with D possibly matching TRBD1 (5 bases). In germline, CDR1 is MNHNS, CDR2 SASEGT. The CDR3 is 11 residues long. CDR3 residues: CASRGDFEHYF. The CDR3 region has the DNA TGTGCCAGCAGAGGGGATTTCGAGCATTACTTC.

This clonotype was detected a few times. Being one base from a much bigger clone, this may be a read error. No conserved phenylalanine or tryptophan ends this CDR3, so it is likely a read error. The rearrangement uses TRBV6-1 and TRBJ2-1; 7 bases fit TRBD1. CDR1 is MNHNS and CDR2 is SASEGT in the germline V gene. CDR3 length: 16 residues. V gave up 4 bases and J gave up 2 bases; unmatched junction bases: 8. CDR3: CASSVNRGSTYNEQFL. The CDR3 nucleotides read TGTGCCAGCAGTGTGAACAGGGGAAGCACCTACAATGAGCAGTTCCTC.

The gene calls are TRBV4-3 and TRBJ2-7, with TRBD1 identical over 7 bases. Germline-derived CDR1 and CDR2 are LGHNA and YSLEER. The CDR3 runs 15 residues. The junction had 2 bases not matched to a gene; V was cut back by 0 bases and J by 0 bases. The CDR3 protein is CASSQDSGGSYEQYF. For the CDR3, the DNA is TGCGCCAGCAGCCAAGACTCAGGGGGCTCCTACGAGCAGTACTTC.

The chain employs TRBV2 and TRBJ1-2; D remains ambiguous. The V and J ends lost 3 bases and 5 bases respectively, with 16 bases between them. Germline V gene sequence: CDR1 SNHLY, CDR2 FYNNEI. CDR3 length: 15 amino acids. CDR3: CASSEGGGRLYGYTF. CDR3 bases: TGTGCCAGCAGTGAGGGAGGAGGACGGTTATATGGCTACACCTTC.

The chain employs TRBV19 and TRBJ2-3; TRBD2 aligns across 11 bases. The CDR3 is 15 residues long. Germline V gene lookup returns CDR1 LNHDA and CDR2 SQIVND (reference sequence). Losses at the gene ends were 5 bases for V and 5 bases for J; bases not matched to a gene: 6. Here the CDR3 DNA reads TGTGCCAGTAGTGTACTAGCGGGAGCAGGAGATACGCAGTATTTT. Encoded protein: CASSVLAGAGDTQYF.

Turning to this clonotype: A much larger clone lies a single base off, so this may be a read error. V usage is TRBV7-2 and J usage is TRBJ1-3, with D unresolved. The CDR3 has 13 amino acids. The V and J ends lost 3 bases and 10 bases respectively, with 13 bases between them. CDR1 is SGHTA and CDR2 is FQGNSA in the germline V gene. This chain's CDR3 is CASSFTEGMTIYF. Written as DNA, the CDR3 is TGTGCCAGCAGCTTCACGGAGGGAATGACCATATATTTT.

This clonotype was recorded at least ten times. The chain employs TRBV14 and TRBJ2-2; no clear D gene. Looked up from germline, CDR1 is SGHDN and CDR2 is FVKESK. The CDR3 has 14 residues. Between the trimmed V and J ends, which lost 4 bases and 3 bases, there was a span of 9 bases. CDR3 in amino acids: CASSRRVDTGELFF. The CDR3 bases are TGTGCCAGCAGCCGCCGGGTTGACACCGGGGAGCTGTTTTTT.

The table lists this clonotype with a few counts. Possible read error: a much larger clone is one base away. The rearrangement joins TRBV19 to TRBJ1-5; D remains ambiguous. Trimming took off 1 base at V and 0 bases at J, with 4 bases between the two ends. Germline assignment: CDR1 LNHDA and CDR2 SQIVND (reference sequence). The CDR3 covers 14 residues. The CDR3 DNA is TGTGCCAGTAGTATAGGGGGTAGCAATCAGCCCCAGCATTTT. Its translation: CASSIGGSNQPQHF.

This clonotype was counted at least ten times. The chain couples TRBV6-5 to TRBJ2-1; D may match TRBD1 or TRBD2 (6 bases each). Per the germline V gene, CDR1 is MNHEY and CDR2 is SVGAGI. Trimming removed 0 bases at V and 7 bases at J, with 13 bases between. The CDR3 covers 15 residues. The CDR3 here is CASSYSVGGLNEQFF. Written as DNA, the CDR3 is TGTGCCAGCAGTTACTCGGTTGGGGGGCTTAATGAGCAGTTCTTC.

This clonotype was detected many times. This sequence joins TRBV11-2 and TRBJ2-1, with 7 bases fitting TRBD1. The CDR3 spans 14 residues. The V gene end was trimmed by 4 bases and the J gene end by 6 bases; junction bases not matched to a gene: 6. Germline V gene lookup returns CDR1 SGHAT and CDR2 FQNNGV. CDR3 sequence (DNA): TGTGCCAGCAGCTATTCGTCAGGGGGCAATGAGCAGTTCTTC. This codes for CASSYSSGGNEQFF. Filled out from reference TRBV11-2 and TRBJ2-1, the complete variable domain reads EAGVAQSPRYKIIEKRQSVAFWCNPISGHATLYWYQQILGQGPKLLIQFQNNGVVDDSQLPKDRFSAERLKGVDSTLKIQPAKLEDSAVYLCASSYSSGGNEQFFGPGTRLTVL.

The chain links TRBV4-2 to TRBJ2-1; TRBD2 matches at 12 bases. The J segment lost 0 bases and the V segment lost 0 bases, leaving 12 bases of the junction unmatched. Germline V gives CDR1 LGHNA, CDR2 YNFKEQ. The CDR3 sequence is 21 residues long. The chain's CDR3 is CASSQDKLLAGGKSSYNEQFF. DNA for the CDR3: TGTGCCAGCAGCCAAGATAAGCTCCTAGCGGGGGGGAAAAGCTCCTACAATGAGCAGTTCTTC.

In its sample, this clonotype was seen many times. This rearrangement joins TRBV20-1 to TRBJ2-3, with TRBD2 identical over 12 bases. This CDR3 contains 15 residues. The germline V gene has CDR1 DFQATT and CDR2 SNEGSKA (reference sequence). With 3 bases clipped from V and 0 bases from J, the junction kept 1 base outside the gene matches. Here the CDR3 DNA reads TGCAGTGCTAGCGGGACTAGCGGGAGCACAGATACGCAGTATTTT. Protein sequence: CSASGTSGSTDTQYF.

This clonotype was recorded many times. The chain is built from TRBV18 and TRBJ1-6; weak D call: TRBD1 (6 bases). This CDR3 spans 16 amino acids. CDR1 is KGHSH, CDR2 LQKENI, per germline. The V and J ends lost 0 bases and 9 bases respectively, with 15 bases between them. This CDR3 reads CASSPPSSQGRSPLHF. The CDR3 nucleotides read TGTGCCAGCTCACCACCGTCATCACAGGGTCGTTCACCCCTCCACTTT.

By share, this clonotype counts as medium-sized. The chain is built from TRBV5-1 and TRBJ2-2, with D perhaps matching TRBD1 or TRBD2 (5 bases each). The CDR3 is 15 amino acids. CDR1 is SGHRS and CDR2 is YFSETQ in the germline V gene. V was shortened by 4 bases and J by 0 bases, with 10 bases between the two germline ends. CDR3 region: CASSRDGANTGELFF. CDR3 DNA sequence: TGCGCCAGCAGCCGGGACGGCGCGAACACCGGGGAGCTGTTTTTT. Combining the CDR3 with reference TRBV5-1 and TRBJ2-2 gives the whole variable domain KAGVTQTPRYLIKTRGQQVTLSCSPISGHRSVSWYQQTPGQGLQFLFEYFSETQRNKGNFPGRFSGRQFSNSRSEMNVSTLELGDSALYLCASSRDGANTGELFFGEGSRLTVL.

In its sample, this clonotype ranks as medium-sized. The chain joins TRBV5-1 to TRBJ1-2, with D perhaps matching TRBD1 (6 bases). Trimming cost V 1 base and J 4 bases, with 20 bases left between them. The CDR3 consists of 17 residues. Germline CDR1 reads SGHRS; CDR2 reads YFSETQ. CDR3 protein: CASSLTGLNIFLYGYTF. The CDR3 nucleotides read TGCGCCAGCAGCTTGACAGGGCTCAATATTTTTCTCTATGGCTACACCTTC.

A word on this clonotype: Here the CDR3 omits its conserved ending phenylalanine or tryptophan, so a read error is the likely source. No DNA is shown, since the ends of the CDR3 on it are uncertain; the CDR3 is the one TCRdb lists. This sequence joins TRBV7-6 and TRBJ2-3; TRBD2 is the table's D call and was not checked against the DNA. The germline V gene encodes CDR1 SGHVS and CDR2 FNYEAQ. The CDR3 extends over 17 residues, inclusive of both ends. The CDR3: CASSSGFGDSYEQYFGP.

V and J are TRBV5-6 and TRBJ2-7; 9 nucleotides align to TRBD2. J gave up 4 bases and V 5 bases, and 10 bases lay outside the gene matches. This CDR3 comprises 15 residues. Germline V gene data show CDR1 as SGHDT and CDR2 as YYEEEE. In nucleotides, the CDR3 is TGTGCCAGCAGTCCGCCCGGGACTAGCAAGTACGAGCAGTACTTC. Protein product: CASSPPGTSKYEQYF.

This clonotype was seen a single time. This could be a read error, since a much larger clone is one nucleotide away. The rearrangement uses TRBV5-1 and TRBJ2-1, with D possibly matching TRBD1 (6 bases). Germline-derived CDR1 and CDR2 are SGHRS and YFSETQ. This CDR3 region has 14 residues. The CDR3 sequence is CANSLQGPYNEQFF. In DNA form, the CDR3 reads TGCGCCAACAGCTTGCAGGGGCCCTACAATGAGCAGTTCTTC. Together with reference TRBV5-1 and TRBJ2-1, the CDR3 gives the full variable domain: KAGVTQTPRYLIKTRGQQVTLSCSPISGHRSVSWYQQTPGQGLQFLFEYFSETQRNKGNFPGRFSGRQFSNSRSEMNVSTLELGDSALYLCANSLQGPYNEQFFGPGTRLTVL.

This clonotype was observed a few times. A much more abundant neighbour one base away suggests this may be a read error. The chain links TRBV7-2 to TRBJ2-1; TRBD2 aligns across 9 bases. The CDR3 is 19 amino acids. Germline CDR1 is SGHTA and CDR2 is FQGNSA. After removal of 7 bases from V and 0 bases from J, the junction contained 16 bases not matched to a gene. CDR3 protein: CASIPTRTSVLRSYNEQFF. Written as DNA, the CDR3 is TGTGCCAGCATCCCGACGAGGACTAGCGTCCTCCGCTCCTACAATGAGCAGTTCTTC.

There are many counts of this clonotype. The V gene is TRBV7-8, the J gene TRBJ2-7, with TRBD2 matching over 9 bases. Germline V gene data show CDR1 as SGHVS and CDR2 as FQNEAQ. The CDR3 loop spans 15 amino acids. J lost 2 bases, V lost 8 bases, and 10 bases had no gene match. CDR3 region: CASGQVAGVAYEQYF. CDR3 sequence (DNA): TGTGCCAGCGGCCAAGTAGCGGGAGTTGCCTACGAGCAGTACTTC. Based on the CDR3 plus reference TRBV7-8 and TRBJ2-7, the full variable domain is GAGVSQSPRYKVAKRGQDVALRCDPISGHVSLFWYQQALGQGPEFLTYFQNEAQLDKSGLPSDRFFAERPEGSVSTLKIQRTQQEDSAVYLCASGQVAGVAYEQYFGPGTRLTVT.

This clonotype has more than one count but fewer than ten. The chain links TRBV29-1 to TRBJ2-5, with D perhaps being TRBD1 or TRBD2 (5 bases each). CDR3 length: 13 residues. Germline V gene lookup returns CDR1 SQVTM and CDR2 ANQGSEA. V was cut by 4 bases and J by 4 bases, with 13 bases left in between. This CDR3 reads CSVGDLRRETQYF. CDR3 DNA sequence: TGCAGCGTTGGGGACCTCCGTCGAGAGACCCAGTACTTC.

This clonotype was seen at least ten times. V and J are TRBV4-2 and TRBJ1-5, with 8 nucleotides matching TRBD1. The CDR3 consists of 16 residues. Germline CDR1 reads LGHNA; CDR2 reads YNFKEQ. V was pared by 1 base and J by 6 bases, with 8 bases of the junction left unmatched. The CDR3 nucleotides are TGTGCCAGCAGCCAAGGGGCAGGGGGCCAAGCTCAGCCCCAGCATTTT. It translates to CASSQGAGGQAQPQHF.